Below are 14 T cell receptor beta chains sequenced from a single sample in a study of T cells in Graves' hyperthyroidism and ophthalmopathy. The source material, RNA transcripts, was used to amplify TCR beta CDR3 regions. HTBI primers were the set used in a first-round RT-PCR of the TCR CDR3. TCRdb re-analysed the multiplex PCR reads in MiXCR, keeping a single row per CDR3 protein. The table has approximately 500,000 distinct CDR3 sequences, around 42% seen once. Source material: peripheral blood or thyroid tissue (not recorded which). The receptors shown here come from a young woman with Graves' hyperthyroidism.

This clonotype was counted ten times or more. V and J are TRBV27 and TRBJ2-7, with 8 bases that match TRBD1. With 2 bases clipped from V and 6 bases from J, the junction kept 3 bases outside the gene matches. The CDR3 loop spans 13 amino acids. Germline V CDR1 and CDR2: MNHEY, SMNVEV (reference sequence). The CDR3 reads CASSLGQGLEQYF. The CDR3 bases are TGTGCCAGCAGTTTAGGACAGGGTCTCGAGCAGTACTTC.

As to this clonotype: The CDR3 does not close with the conserved phenylalanine or tryptophan, likely indicating a read error. CDR3 nucleotide sequence: TGTGCCATCAGTGAGTCGGCTGGAAACACCATATATCTT. Amino acids: CAISESAGNTIYL. This chain links TRBV10-3 with TRBJ1-3; no clear D gene. The CDR3 loop spans 13 amino acids. Germline V lookup: CDR1 ENHRY, CDR2 SYGVKD. V lost 0 bases and J lost 2, with 2 bases in between.

This clonotype was found a few times. The chain employs TRBV18 and TRBJ1-2; no definite D call. With 4 bases removed from V and 8 bases from J, the gap between germline ends came to 20 bases. CDR1 and CDR2 from the germline V gene are KGHSH and LQKENI. The CDR3 runs 15 residues. The CDR3, as DNA: TGTGCCAGCTCACTTTCCTCGAATGGTGCGGAAGGCTACACCTTC. It is translated as CASSLSSNGAEGYTF.

The table lists this clonotype with a few counts. This chain uses TRBV11-2 with TRBJ2-2; 7 nucleotides align to TRBD2. The V gene's germline CDR1 is SGHAT and CDR2 FQNNGV. V shed 0 bases and J 4 bases; nucleotides not matched to a gene: 8. This CDR3 region has 17 residues. The CDR3 sequence: CASSLEGGREGTGELFF. CDR3 sequence (DNA): TGTGCCAGCAGCTTAGAAGGCGGGAGAGAAGGCACCGGGGAGCTGTTTTTT.

Many counts were recorded for this clonotype. The chain combines TRBV19 with TRBJ1-5; the match to TRBD1 covers 7 bases. The V and J ends lost 3 bases and 5 bases, in that order; junction bases with no gene match: 13. The CDR3 covers 17 residues. CDR1 and CDR2 from the germline V gene are LNHDA and SQIVND (reference sequence). This CDR3 is CASSIMTGRQAHQPQHF. CDR3 nucleotide sequence: TGTGCCAGTAGTATTATGACAGGGAGACAAGCACATCAGCCCCAGCATTTT.

The chain links TRBV7-2 to TRBJ1-2, with TRBD1 as a possible D gene (5 bases). CDR1 is SGHTA, CDR2 FQGNSA, per germline. The CDR3 has 16 amino acids. Trimming left V 6 bases short and J 3 bases short, with 20 bases between. CDR3 nucleotide sequence: TGTGCCAGCAGACGATCCCCGGGAGGGGCATACTATGGCTACACCTTC. Protein: CASRRSPGGAYYGYTF.

Turning to this clonotype: Since a much larger clone is just one base distant, this may be a read error. CDR3 sequence (DNA): TGTGCCGGCAGTGAAGCTGGGGGGACTGAAGCTTTCTTT. This codes for CAGSEAGGTEAFF. This chain joins TRBV2 and TRBJ1-1, with D possibly TRBD1 on 5 matching bases. Per germline, CDR1 SNHLY and CDR2 FYNNEI. The CDR3 runs 13 residues. Full variable domain (missing parts from reference TRBV2 and TRBJ1-1): EPEVTQTPSHQVTQMGQEVILRCVPISNHLYFYWYRQILGQKVEFLVSFYNNEISEKSEIFDDQFSVERPDGSNFTLKIRSTKLEDSAMYFCAGSEAGGTEAFFGQGTRLTVV.

Many counts were recorded for this clonotype. The chain joins TRBV20-1 to TRBJ2-2; D perhaps matches TRBD2 (5 bases). Germline CDR1 reads DFQATT; CDR2 reads SNEGSKA (reference sequence). Trimming left V 4 bases short and J 6 bases short, with 9 bases between. This CDR3 has 12 residues. As DNA, the CDR3 is TGCAGTGCTAAAGAGGGAGCCGGGGAGCTGTTTTTT. It is translated as CSAKEGAGELFF.

This sequence joins TRBV11-1 and TRBJ2-7, with D unresolved. Trimming removed 4 bases from V and 7 bases from J, with 17 bases in between. The germline gives CDR1 SGHAT, CDR2 FQDESV (reference sequence). CDR3 length: 14 amino acids. The chain's CDR3 is CASSSRTVTGEQYF. CDR3 sequence (DNA): TGTGCCAGCAGCTCCCGGACCGTCACCGGGGAGCAGTACTTC.

The chain joins TRBV7-2 to TRBJ2-7; 11 bases fit TRBD2. The J call may be faulty, since TRBJ2-1 better matches the DNA end. The CDR3 has 15 residues. Germline CDR1 reads SGHTA; CDR2 reads FQGNSA. The CDR3 loop reads CASSYRLAGRNEQFF. The CDR3 bases are TGTGCCAGCAGCTATCGACTAGCGGGGCGCAATGAGCAGTTCTTC.

This clonotype showed up many times. The chain is built from TRBV7-9 and TRBJ1-2; 8 bases fit TRBD1. The V gene's germline CDR1 is SEHNR and CDR2 FQNEAQ (reference sequence). This CDR3 is 15 amino acids long. Losses at the gene ends were 1 base for V and 7 bases for J; bases not matched to a gene: 8. CDR3 nucleotides: TGTGCCAGCAGCTTAGAGGACAGGGACTCGGGTGGCTACACCTTC. As protein: CASSLEDRDSGGYTF.

In its sample, this clonotype was seen many times. This chain uses TRBV6-5 with TRBJ2-7; TRBD1 is a possible D gene (6 bases). Trimming removed 6 bases at V and 0 bases at J, with 12 bases between. Germline V gene lookup returns CDR1 MNHEY and CDR2 SVGAGI. The CDR3 contains 14 residues. The CDR3 loop reads CASRPPRGSYEQYF. CDR3 sequence (DNA): TGTGCCAGCAGGCCGCCCAGGGGCTCCTACGAGCAGTACTTC.

The table lists this clonotype with many counts. The CDR3 here is CASTPPPPNYGYTF. The DNA of the CDR3 is TGTGCCAGCACCCCGCCCCCACCTAACTATGGCTACACCTTC. J is TRBJ1-2 and V is TRBV6-5; D not resolved. Looked up from germline, CDR1 is MNHEY and CDR2 is SVGAGI. V lost 7 bases, J lost 0 bases, and 12 bases lay in between. The CDR3 runs 14 residues.

This clonotype occurred a few times. The rearrangement links TRBV18 to TRBJ2-7; D might be TRBD2 (5 bases). This CDR3 contains 14 residues. The V gene's germline CDR1 is KGHSH and CDR2 LQKENI. Trimming pared 3 bases from V and 2 bases from J, leaving 11 bases between. The CDR3 nucleotides are TGTGCCAGCTCACCCCGGCAACTAGCCTACGAGCAGTACTTC. Residues: CASSPRQLAYEQYF.